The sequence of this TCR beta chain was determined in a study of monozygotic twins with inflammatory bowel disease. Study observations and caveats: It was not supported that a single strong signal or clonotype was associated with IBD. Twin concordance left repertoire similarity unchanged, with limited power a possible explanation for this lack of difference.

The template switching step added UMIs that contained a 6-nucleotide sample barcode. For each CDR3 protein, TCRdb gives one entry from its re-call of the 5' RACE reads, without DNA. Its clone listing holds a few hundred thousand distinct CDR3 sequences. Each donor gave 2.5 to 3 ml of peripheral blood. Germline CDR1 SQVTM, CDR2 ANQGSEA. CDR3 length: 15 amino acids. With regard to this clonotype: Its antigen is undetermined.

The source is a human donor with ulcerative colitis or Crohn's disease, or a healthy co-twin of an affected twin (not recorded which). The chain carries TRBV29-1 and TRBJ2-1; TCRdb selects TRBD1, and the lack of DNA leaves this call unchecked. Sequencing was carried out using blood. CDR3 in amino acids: CSVTGEVSVYNEQFF.